The sequence of this TCR beta chain was determined in a study of T cell repertoires in cytomegalovirus infection (dated by TCRdb to between 2017 and 2020). At the level of the whole study: Peptide stimulations targeted recently identified HLA-C-restricted CMV epitopes, whose presentation resists viral immunomodulation, together with well-studied HLA-B-restricted epitopes. Because public TCR beta signatures pointed to carriage of CMV infection together with the matching HLA type, the HLA type of each donor mattered for the analysis. General study outcomes and caveats: In both this cohort and an independent roughly 400-donor cohort, the cumulative frequency of public TCR beta family members distinguished carriers of CMV infection plus the relevant HLA type. The ex vivo response was dominated by HLA-C-restricted CMV-specific TCR beta clonotypes, which also provided the single most frequent clonotype in two of eight donors.

Sequencing used an Illumina HiSeq 1500. The public reads were quality trimmed at Q25 with fastp and then assembled into clones with MiXCR by TCRdb, keeping productive beta chains. A single entry per CDR3 protein holds the most common genes and DNA from its merged rows. The sample table holds 750,000 to 950,000 distinct CDR3 sequences, of which 25% to 35% were seen once. Clones ranked in the top ten supply 13% of the sample. Remarks on this clonotype: Its antigen remains unidentified. No base quality information exists; no much larger clone differs at one position.

The CDR3 holds 14 amino acids from the cysteine to the phenylalanine. The CDR3 DNA has 42 bases and is translated from base 1. Trimming removed 5 bases from V and 4 bases from J, leaving 15 bases between the germline ends. CDR1 and CDR2 are drawn from the germline V gene: SGHVS, FQNEAQ. Reading the label with the study, this specimen's treatment or condition is: in vitro stimulation with specific CMV peptide epitopes to enrich CMV-specific T cells. Rearrangement joined TRBV7-8 to TRBJ2-7; 6 matching bases give a weak D call of TRBD2. The material sequenced was cultured CD8+ T cells from PBMCs, taken from culture after CMV antigen stimulation. This clonotype was sampled from a human donor in good health (CMV status not recorded). Some clones in this sample may be carry-over from other donors' samples. The CDR3 sequence is CASSLMGGRYEQYF. Read as DNA, the sequence is TGTGCCAGCAGCCTGATGGGGGGACGGTACGAGCAGTACTTC.